The text below deals with one TCR beta chain. Its antigen is unidentified. This entry is derived from a study of T-cell reconstitution after alpha-beta-depleted transplantation in children. Study findings and constraints: Some patients owed their high day-60 TCRbeta diversity to surviving recipient T cells and thymic progenitors. About two months after transplant, alpha-beta T cells reportedly came from several hundred expanded graft clones. At one year after transplant, newly produced T cells mostly accounted for T-cell counts and diversity.

The TCRbeta library was prepared with unique molecular identifiers. One entry per CDR3 protein, called by TCRdb with MiXCR from the PCR reads. The data contain under 750,000 distinct CDR3 sequences, more than 20% of them singletons. The material sequenced was PBMCs, mostly from graft donor cells, taken 360 days after TCRalphabeta/CD19-depleted stem cell transplant. This clonotype was obtained from a boy younger than two who had a stem cell transplant for acute myeloid leukemia, so the T cells may come from the graft donor.

For the CDR3, the DNA is TGCGCCAGCTCGACTAGCAGTTTTACTCAAGAGACCCAGTACTTC. The encoded protein is CASSTSSFTQETQYF. The chain carries TRBV5-1 and TRBJ2-5, with 7 nucleotides matching TRBD2. Germline CDR1 SGHRS, CDR2 YFSETQ. V shed 7 bases, J shed 2 bases, and the junction held 11 bases outside the gene matches. The CDR3 is made up of 15 amino acids. The whole variable domain, filled in from reference TRBV5-1 and TRBJ2-5, reads KAGVTQTPRYLIKTRGQQVTLSCSPISGHRSVSWYQQTPGQGLQFLFEYFSETQRNKGNFPGRFSGRQFSNSRSEMNVSTLELGDSALYLCASSTSSFTQETQYFGPGTRLLVL.